A selection of T cell receptor beta chains follows, all from one sample in a study of T cells in Graves' hyperthyroidism and ophthalmopathy. TCRdb re-analysed the multiplex PCR reads in MiXCR, keeping a single row per CDR3 protein. The sample comprises around 350,000 distinct CDR3 sequences, roughly 15% of which are singletons, and around 20% rests with the top ten. Sequencing was performed on blood. The receptor set was obtained from a young woman with Graves' ophthalmopathy. The CDR3 runs from the conserved cysteine through the conserved F or W. The D gene is left open where the match is weak. Only part of the rows carry a size: once, few, many, or a class if the clone is expanded.

v_gene	j_gene	abundance	d_gene	CDR3aa	CDR3nt
TRBV7-9	TRBJ1-4	many	TRBD1	CASSLPKGARPGEKLFF	TGTGCCAGCAGCTTACCAAAGGGGGCCAGACCTGGCGAAAAACTGTTTTTT
TRBV7-6	TRBJ2-5	many	.	CASSPNTGKTQETQYF	TGTGCCAGCAGCCCCAATACCGGGAAGACCCAAGAGACCCAGTACTTC
TRBV25-1	TRBJ2-5	.	.	CASIGLRSGSETQYF	TGTGCCAGCATCGGACTGCGCTCAGGGTCGGAGACCCAGTACTTC
TRBV5-1	TRBJ1-1	many	TRBD1	CASSTTTGFYTEAFF	TGCGCCAGCAGCACGACGACAGGGTTTTACACTGAAGCTTTCTTT
TRBV10-3	TRBJ1-2	.	.	CAISDPGLQGANYGHTF	TGTGCCATCAGTGACCCGGGGCTGCAGGGAGCGAACTATGGCCACACCTTC
TRBV4-1	TRBJ1-5	.	.	CASSSLGKGPQHF	TGCGCCAGCAGCTCCCTGGGAAAGGGGCCCCAGCATTTT
TRBV11-1	TRBJ1-1	many	.	CASSLGVRAEAFF	TGTGCCAGCAGCTTAGGAGTTCGGGCTGAAGCTTTCTTT
TRBV19	TRBJ2-3	few	TRBD2	CASSYTRTSVDTQYF	TGTGCCAGTAGTTATACGAGGACTAGTGTAGATACGCAGTATTTT
TRBV20-1	TRBJ2-7	many	TRBD2	CSARDPSGGAYEQYF	TGCAGTGCTAGAGATCCTAGCGGGGGGGCCTACGAGCAGTACTTC
TRBV5-1	TRBJ1-4	many	.	CASSSTGTNEKLFF	TGCGCCAGCAGCTCTACAGGCACTAATGAAAAACTGTTTTTT
TRBV2	TRBJ2-4	many	TRBD2	CASSELAGGLSAKNIQYF	TGTGCCAGCAGTGAACTAGCGGGGGGGCTTTCTGCCAAAAACATTCAGTACTTC
TRBV20-1	TRBJ2-1	.	.	CSARFDAGTQGEQFF	TGCAGTGCTAGATTCGATGCCGGGACCCAGGGTGAGCAGTTCTTC
TRBV3-1	TRBJ1-4	many	TRBD1	CASSQGTGLNEKLFF	TGTGCCAGCAGCCAAGGGACAGGGCTAAATGAAAAACTGTTTTTT
TRBV2	TRBJ1-2	many	.	CASSPSVGAGGYTF	TGTGCCAGCAGTCCGTCGGTGGGGGCGGGCGGCTACACCTTC
TRBV19	TRBJ2-2	.	TRBD2	CASTMLAGLSGELFF	TGTGCCAGTACTATGCTAGCGGGGCTTAGTGGGGAGCTGTTTTTT
TRBV20-1	TRBJ2-1	many	TRBD1	CSARVINRGPSISYNEQFF	TGCAGTGCTAGAGTTATAAACAGGGGGCCTTCGATCTCCTACAATGAGCAGTTCTTC
TRBV25-1	TRBJ1-6	many	TRBD1	CASSESGGKNSPLHF	TGTGCCAGCAGTGAATCAGGGGGCAAGAATTCACCCCTCCACTTT
TRBV7-6	TRBJ2-3	.	TRBD1	CASSDSTGLGTDTQYF	TGTGCCAGCAGCGACTCGACAGGGCTTGGCACAGATACGCAGTATTTT
TRBV28	TRBJ1-1	.	.	CASTIGTAEAFF	TGTGCCAGCACCATCGGGACCGCTGAAGCTTTCTTT
TRBV6-1	TRBJ1-4	.	TRBD1	CASRLGQAMGEKLFF	TGTGCCAGCAGATTGGGACAGGCGATGGGTGAAAAACTGTTTTTT
TRBV7-3	TRBJ2-7	many	.	CASSLQGGNYEQYF	TGTGCCAGCAGCTTACAGGGGGGGAACTACGAGCAGTACTTC
TRBV7-3	TRBJ2-3	many	.	CASSAWGEKGFTDTQYF	TGTGCCAGCAGCGCATGGGGGGAAAAGGGCTTCACAGATACGCAGTATTTT
TRBV3-1	TRBJ2-2	.	.	CASSQIGLGDRRNTGELFF	TGTGCCAGCAGCCAAATCGGGCTAGGCGATCGCCGGAACACCGGGGAGCTGTTTTTT
TRBV2	TRBJ1-6	many	.	CASSGEARESPLHF	TGTGCCAGCAGTGGAGAGGCCAGGGAGTCACCCCTCCACTTT
TRBV7-6	TRBJ2-7	many	.	CASSLKVRQENYEQYF	TGTGCCAGCAGCTTAAAGGTCCGACAGGAAAACTACGAGCAGTACTTC
TRBV6-1	TRBJ1-5	many	.	CASRHREFNQPQHF	TGTGCCAGCAGACACAGGGAATTTAATCAGCCCCAGCATTTT
TRBV20-1	TRBJ2-6	.	.	CSARRGTGANVLTF	TGCAGTGCTAGACGGGGAACCGGGGCCAACGTCCTGACTTTC
TRBV6-1	TRBJ2-5	few	TRBD1	CASSRWDSFQETQYF	TGTGCCAGCAGTAGGTGGGACAGCTTCCAAGAGACCCAGTACTTC
TRBV28	TRBJ2-1	many	.	CASTSDHSYNEQFF	TGTGCCAGCACCTCGGACCACTCCTACAATGAGCAGTTCTTC
TRBV7-9	TRBJ1-5	many	.	CASSFVNQPQHF	TGTGCCAGCAGCTTCGTGAATCAGCCCCAGCATTTT
TRBV2	TRBJ2-7	few	TRBD2	CASTGPAGGYEQYF	TGTGCCAGCACGGGTCCAGCGGGAGGGTACGAGCAGTACTTC
TRBV19	TRBJ2-5	many	TRBD2	CASSTSGGMMETQYF	TGTGCCAGTAGTACTAGCGGGGGTATGATGGAGACCCAGTACTTC
TRBV7-9	TRBJ2-7	many	.	CASSLWLGYSYEQYF	TGTGCCAGCAGCTTATGGTTGGGCTACTCCTACGAGCAGTACTTC
TRBV11-2	TRBJ1-5	many	.	CASSSGGSRSNQPQHF	TGTGCCAGCAGCTCAGGAGGGTCAAGGAGCAATCAGCCCCAGCATTTT
TRBV7-7	TRBJ2-3	once	TRBD1	CAGSSGQGVTDTQYF	TGTGCTGGCAGCTCTGGACAGGGAGTGACAGATACGCAGTATTTT
TRBV6-1	TRBJ2-7	many	.	CASSSAAYLEQYF	TGTGCCAGCAGTTCGGCGGCCTATTTAGAGCAGTACTTC
TRBV11-3	TRBJ2-5	many	TRBD1	CASTDRAGTQYF	TGTGCCAGCACGGACAGGGCTGGGACCCAGTACTTC
TRBV6-4	TRBJ2-1	many	TRBD2	CASSDSRGTGLAKTNEQFF	TGTGCCAGCAGTGACTCGAGGGGGACTGGACTAGCGAAGACCAATGAGCAGTTCTTC
TRBV6-1	TRBJ1-2	many	.	CASSEALFFRPGHSYGYTF	TGTGCCAGCAGTGAAGCGCTTTTTTTTAGGCCGGGCCACTCCTATGGCTACACCTTC
TRBV10-3	TRBJ2-7	many	TRBD2	CAISTPGTSYEQYF	TGTGCCATCAGCACACCCGGGACTAGCTACGAGCAGTACTTC
TRBV11-2	TRBJ2-7	many	TRBD1	CASSLKRQGGNEQYF	TGTGCCAGCAGCTTAAAGCGACAGGGCGGCAACGAGCAGTACTTC
TRBV19	TRBJ2-3	many	.	CASSVLGTDTQYF	TGTGCCAGTAGTGTGCTGGGCACAGATACGCAGTATTTT
TRBV6-1	TRBJ1-2	many	.	CATRRGQGHGYTF	TGTGCCACCAGGCGCGGGCAGGGGCATGGCTACACCTTC
TRBV19	TRBJ2-1	few	TRBD2	CASSIVFGGLAGGWNEQFF	TGTGCCAGTAGTATCGTCTTCGGTGGTCTAGCGGGGGGGTGGAATGAGCAGTTCTTC
TRBV7-2	TRBJ2-2	many	TRBD2	CASSSGTSDTGELFF	TGTGCCAGCAGCTCCGGGACTAGCGACACCGGGGAGCTGTTTTTT
TRBV6-1	TRBJ2-5	many	TRBD2	CASSYGLDSETQYF	TGTGCCAGCAGCTACGGACTAGATAGTGAGACCCAGTACTTC
TRBV6-1	TRBJ1-2	.	.	CASSAGGRNYGYTF	TGTGCCAGCTCGGCGGGGGGCAGGAACTATGGCTACACCTTC
TRBV2	TRBJ1-3	.	.	CASSGGWTDFSGNTIYF	TGTGCCAGCAGTGGGGGGTGGACTGACTTCTCTGGAAACACCATATATTTT
TRBV2	TRBJ2-7	many	.	CASKEQNYEQYF	TGTGCCAGCAAGGAACAGAACTACGAGCAGTACTTC
TRBV7-3	TRBJ2-3	many	TRBD1	CASSSDRGDTQYF	TGTGCCAGCAGCTCGGACAGGGGGGATACGCAGTATTTT
TRBV27	TRBJ2-1	many	.	CASIMPPGPSEDEQFF	TGTGCCAGCATCATGCCCCCGGGACCTTCCGAGGATGAGCAGTTCTTC
TRBV28	TRBJ2-7	many	.	CAIQGSYEQYF	TGTGCCATACAGGGCTCCTACGAGCAGTACTTC